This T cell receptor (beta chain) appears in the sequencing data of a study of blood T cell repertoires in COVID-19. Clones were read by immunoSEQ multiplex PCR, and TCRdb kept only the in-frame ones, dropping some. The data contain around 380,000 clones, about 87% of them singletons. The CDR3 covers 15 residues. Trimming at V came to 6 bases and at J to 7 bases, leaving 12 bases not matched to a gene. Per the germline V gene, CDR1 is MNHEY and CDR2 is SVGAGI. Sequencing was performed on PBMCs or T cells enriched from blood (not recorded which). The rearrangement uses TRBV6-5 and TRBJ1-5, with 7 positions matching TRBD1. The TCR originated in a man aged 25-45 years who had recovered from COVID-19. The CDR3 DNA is TGTGCCAGCAGGGGGTACAAGGACAGGTTACAGCCCCAGCATTTT. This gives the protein CASRGYKDRLQPQHF.